The 2 T cell receptor beta chains reported below all come from one sample, sequenced in a study of radiotherapy plus CTLA-4 blockade in lung cancer (dated by TCRdb to 2017 to 2018). Libraries were prepared through the immunoSEQ multiplex PCR assay. In TCRdb, the immuneACCESS table is reduced to in-frame sequences with V and J assigned. These tables do not hold every clone; where another copy was compared, an unresolved V gene accounts for under half, and the others remain unexplained. This sample lists roughly 77,000 clones; roughly 70% were detected once. The leading ten clones occupy 8% to 10% of the sample. The starting material was peripheral blood, obtained from a patient treated with radiotherapy plus ipilimumab. The receptor source for this set is a human donor with non-small cell lung cancer whose response to radiotherapy plus ipilimumab could not be evaluated.

The chain couples TRBV9 to TRBJ2-2; TRBD2 agrees at 8 bases. There are 15 residues in the CDR3. The germline CDR1 and CDR2 sequences are SGDLS and YYNGEE. With 0 bases clipped from V and 6 bases from J, the junction kept 4 bases outside the gene matches. CDR3 sequence (DNA): TGTGCCAGCAGCGTAGCGGGGGGGGTTGCCGGGGAGCTGTTTTTT. Translated, it gives CASSVAGGVAGELFF.

V and J are TRBV10-3 and TRBJ2-1; 8 nucleotides match TRBD1. The trim removed 3 bases at V and 8 bases at J, leaving 12 bases unmatched. The CDR3 totals 16 residues. The germline CDR1 and CDR2 sequences are ENHRY and SYGVKD. CDR3 DNA sequence: TGTGCCATCAGTGATCAGGGGGCGGCAGGTGGGGATGAGCAGTTCTTC. Protein: CAISDQGAAGGDEQFF.